What follows is one TCR beta chain and its context. This sample was taken from a study of blood T cell repertoires in COVID-19. Method: immunoSEQ multiplex PCR; TCRdb's copy keeps in-frame clones and lacks some. Here the sample spans over 130,000 clones, approximately 84% being singletons. This study enrolled people aged about 18 to 90 from around 26 US geographic areas. Cohort allocation depended upon clinical history that participants reported. Trimming took 2 bases from V and 6 from J; bases not matched to a gene: 9. This CDR3 is built from 16 residues. Per germline, CDR1 SEHNR and CDR2 FQNEAQ (reference sequence).

The rearrangement joins TRBV7-9 to TRBJ2-1; 8 bases fit TRBD1. The sequenced sample consisted of PBMCs or T cells enriched from blood (not recorded which). The clonotype originates from a man aged 50-59 years in a cohort exposed to, infected with or recovered from COVID-19 (not recorded which). The CDR3: CASSLQGANLGNEQFF. CDR3 nucleotides: TGTGCCAGCAGCTTACAGGGGGCTAATTTGGGCAATGAGCAGTTCTTC. The full variable domain, its missing parts supplied by reference TRBV7-9 and TRBJ2-1, is DTGVSQNPRHKITKRGQNVTFRCDPISEHNRLYWYRQTLGQGPEFLTYFQNEAQLEKSRLLSDRFSAERPKGSFSTLEIQRTEQGDSAMYLCASSLQGANLGNEQFFGPGTRLTVL.